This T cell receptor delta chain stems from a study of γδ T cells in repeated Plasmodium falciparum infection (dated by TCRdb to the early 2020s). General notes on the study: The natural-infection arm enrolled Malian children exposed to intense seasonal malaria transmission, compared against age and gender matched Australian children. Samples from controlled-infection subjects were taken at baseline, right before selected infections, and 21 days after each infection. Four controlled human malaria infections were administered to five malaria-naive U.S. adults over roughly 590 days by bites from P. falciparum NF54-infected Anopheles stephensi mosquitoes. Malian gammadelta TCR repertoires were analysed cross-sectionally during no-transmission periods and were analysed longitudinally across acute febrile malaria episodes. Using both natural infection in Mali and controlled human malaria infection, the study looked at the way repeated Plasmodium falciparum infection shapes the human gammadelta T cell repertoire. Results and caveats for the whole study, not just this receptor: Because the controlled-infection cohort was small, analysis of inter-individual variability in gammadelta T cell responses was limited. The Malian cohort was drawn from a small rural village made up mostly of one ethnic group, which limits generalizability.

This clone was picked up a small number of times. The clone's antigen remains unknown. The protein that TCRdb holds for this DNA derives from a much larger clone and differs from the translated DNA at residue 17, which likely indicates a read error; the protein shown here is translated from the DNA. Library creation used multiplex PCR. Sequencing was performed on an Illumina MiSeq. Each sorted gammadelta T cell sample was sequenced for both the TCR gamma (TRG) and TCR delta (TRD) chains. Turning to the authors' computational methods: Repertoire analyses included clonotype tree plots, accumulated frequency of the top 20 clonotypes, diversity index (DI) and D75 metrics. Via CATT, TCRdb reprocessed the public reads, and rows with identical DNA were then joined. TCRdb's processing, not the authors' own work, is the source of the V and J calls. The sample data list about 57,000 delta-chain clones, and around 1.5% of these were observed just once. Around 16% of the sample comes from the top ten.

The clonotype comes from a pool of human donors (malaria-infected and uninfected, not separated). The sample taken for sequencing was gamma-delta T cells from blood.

The sequenced DNA is TGTGCTCTTGGGAAGACGAGCCTTCCCCCCTTTTACTGGGGGATACTGATACCGTACACCGATAAACTCATCTTT. Protein translation: CALGKTSLPPFYWGILIPYTDKLIF. The chain links TRDV1 with TRDJ1, with 12 bases aligning to TRDD3. No J segment appears in TCRdb, so it was assigned here by matching the sequence to germline. V is trimmed back by 5 bases and J by 0 bases, and the junction contains 31 bases that no gene match accounts for. From the germline V gene, CDR1 is TSWWSYY and CDR2 is QGS. The CDR3 goes from the cysteine to the phenylalanine over 25 residues. This entry keeps only the CDR3 DNA: 75 bases, framed from base 1.